The 10 T cell receptor beta chains presented below share a single source sample, sequenced in a study of CD8+ T cells in alopecia areata. Extraction of RNA preceded its reverse transcription into cDNA, which served as the sequencing template. Sequencing was performed with immunoSEQ multiplex PCR; in TCRdb, only in-frame clones are kept and a portion is missing. The sample lists about 110,000 clones; roughly three fifths were seen once. Treatment here: oral pan-JAK inhibitor, 5-10 mg twice daily. This sample comprised CD8+ T cells sorted from blood, obtained at week 24, from a patient treated with tofacitinib. These receptors all come from a human donor with alopecia areata.

The genes are TRBV11-2 and TRBJ1-1; D remains ambiguous. CDR1 and CDR2 (germline): SGHAT, FQNNGV. The CDR3 consists of 15 residues. Trimming left V 0 bases short and J 0 bases short, with 8 bases between. The CDR3 bases are TGTGCCAGCAGCTTAGAGCTGGGGTTGAACACTGAAGCTTTCTTT. Protein product: CASSLELGLNTEAFF.

This chain links TRBV2 with TRBJ2-5; D is unclear. Germline values: CDR1 SNHLY, CDR2 FYNNEI. V dropped 1 base and J dropped 5 bases, with 14 bases sitting between them. This CDR3 region has 15 residues. In nucleotides, the CDR3 is TGTGCCAGCAGTGAAGGGTTAGGGTTGTGGGAGACCCAGTACTTC. This encodes CASSEGLGLWETQYF.

This clone was observed a few times. V gene TRBV27 combines with J gene TRBJ1-2; possibly TRBD1 for D (6 bases). Trimming stripped 6 bases from V and 8 bases from J, with 22 bases between. There are 15 residues in the CDR3. Germline-derived CDR1 and CDR2 are MNHEY and SMNVEV (reference sequence). The CDR3 here is CASSQNPRQAMGYTF. The DNA of the CDR3 is TGTGCCAGCAGCCAAAATCCAAGACAGGCTATGGGCTACACCTTC.

This clone was seen a handful of times. This chain uses TRBV29-1 with TRBJ2-7, with a tentative D call TRBD1 (5 bases). The V end lost 0 bases, the J end lost 3 bases, and 12 bases lay between the germline ends. Germline V gives CDR1 SQVTM, CDR2 ANQGSEA. There are 14 residues in the CDR3. The CDR3 loop is CSVEDTSDSYEQYF. The DNA of the CDR3 is TGCAGCGTTGAAGATACGAGTGACAGCTACGAGCAGTACTTC.

This clone appeared once. The rearrangement uses TRBV19 and TRBJ1-1; weak D call: TRBD1 (6 bases). This CDR3 is 14 amino acids long. Trimming stripped 2 bases from V and 1 base from J, with 8 bases between. Germline V gene sequence: CDR1 LNHDA, CDR2 SQIVND (reference sequence). The CDR3 loop is CASSIQGTNTEAFF. CDR3 DNA sequence: TGTGCCAGTAGTATACAGGGGACGAACACTGAAGCTTTCTTT.

V and J are TRBV5-6 and TRBJ2-7; 8 positions agree with TRBD2. V lost 2 bases and J lost 4; bases outside the gene matches: 8. The CDR3 has 15 residues. From germline, CDR1 is SGHDT and CDR2 YYEEEE. This chain's CDR3 is CASSFELAGQYEQYF. In nucleotides, the CDR3 is TGTGCCAGCAGCTTTGAGTTAGCGGGGCAATACGAGCAGTACTTC. The full variable domain, rest sourced from reference TRBV5-6 and TRBJ2-7, is DAGVTQSPTHLIKTRGQQVTLRCSPKSGHDTVSWYQQALGQGPQFIFQYYEEEERQRGNFPDRFSGHQFPNYSSELNVNALLLGDSALYLCASSFELAGQYEQYFGPGTRLTVT.

V is TRBV7-9 and J is TRBJ2-3; D perhaps matches TRBD1 (5 bases). The V and J ends lost 1 base and 6 bases respectively, with 26 bases between them. CDR3 length equals 19 residues. The germline gives CDR1 SEHNR, CDR2 FQNEAQ (reference sequence). CDR3 loop: CASSLGREEGQGEADTQYF. In DNA, the CDR3 is TGTGCCAGCAGCTTAGGTAGGGAAGAAGGGCAGGGCGAAGCGGATACGCAGTATTTT. The full variable domain, rest sourced from reference TRBV7-9 and TRBJ2-3, is DTGVSQNPRHKITKRGQNVTFRCDPISEHNRLYWYRQTLGQGPEFLTYFQNEAQLEKSRLLSDRFSAERPKGSFSTLEIQRTEQGDSAMYLCASSLGREEGQGEADTQYFGPGTRLTVL.

This clone was counted between two and nine times. Relative to the germline gene, one junction end is altered; a read error may explain this. This chain connects TRBV7-9 to TRBJ2-3; unclear D gene. The length of the CDR3 is 16 residues. Per the germline V gene, CDR1 is SEHNR and CDR2 is FQNEAQ (reference sequence). The CDR3 DNA is TGCGCCAGCAGCCAAGAAGGTCCGGCGAGCACAGATACGCAGTATTTT. It is translated as CASSQEGPASTDTQYF.

This clone was recorded a few times. The J gene is TRBJ2-3, the V gene TRBV14; D gene uncertain. Germline assignment: CDR1 SGHDN and CDR2 FVKESK. The CDR3 totals 14 residues. Trimming pared 1 base from V and 1 base from J, leaving 6 bases between. The CDR3 reads CASSQAGGTDTQYF. DNA for the CDR3: TGTGCCAGCAGCCAAGCCGGAGGCACAGATACGCAGTATTTT.

The V call is TRBV7-8, the J call TRBJ1-2; weak D call: TRBD1 (5 bases). In germline, CDR1 is SGHVS, CDR2 FQNEAQ. V was clipped by 4 bases and J by 12 bases, with 18 bases between them. CDR3 size: 13 residues. The CDR3 here is CASSSSGPLGDTF. In nucleotides, the CDR3 is TGTGCCAGCAGCTCCTCGGGACCTCTCGGAGACACCTTC.